Following are 5 T cell receptor beta chains from one sample sequenced in a study of control samples from healthy donors and cancer patients. Generated by immunoSEQ multiplex PCR, the TCRdb table keeps only in-frame clones and is missing some. The sample consists of 150,000 to 200,000 clones, nearly 90% of them appearing once. The sequenced sample was blood. These receptors were obtained from a woman aged 45-65 years in good health.

The chain has TRBV7-9 and TRBJ2-1; possible D gene TRBD2, 6 bases. Trimming took off 7 bases at V and 2 bases at J, with 18 bases between the two ends. CDR1 is SEHNR, CDR2 FQNEAQ, per germline (reference sequence). The length of the CDR3 is 16 residues. In DNA, the CDR3 is TGTGCCAGCACCCAATTTCCCGGGGGTCCCTACAATGAGCAGTTCTTC. This encodes CASTQFPGGPYNEQFF.

The chain carries TRBV5-6 and TRBJ2-5; no firm D call. The CDR3 consists of 13 residues. CDR1 is SGHDT and CDR2 is YYEEEE in the germline V gene. V dropped 4 bases and J dropped 1 base, with 8 bases sitting between them. CDR3 DNA: TGTGCCAGCAGCCGTCGGTCCCAAGAGACCCAGTACTTC. This gives the protein CASSRRSQETQYF. The whole variable domain, remainder taken from reference TRBV5-6 and TRBJ2-5, is DAGVTQSPTHLIKTRGQQVTLRCSPKSGHDTVSWYQQALGQGPQFIFQYYEEEERQRGNFPDRFSGHQFPNYSSELNVNALLLGDSALYLCASSRRSQETQYFGPGTRLLVL.

The chain employs TRBV14 and TRBJ1-1; no firm D call. Trimming stripped 0 bases from V and 8 bases from J, with 16 bases between. The CDR3 has 15 amino acids. The germline gives CDR1 SGHDN, CDR2 FVKESK. CDR3 sequence (DNA): TGTGCCAGCAGCCAAGATCGGGCCCCTCTCAAGGAAGCTTTCTTT. Translating it yields CASSQDRAPLKEAFF.

The chain is built from TRBV6-1 and TRBJ1-1; 8 bases fit TRBD1. The CDR3 has 17 residues. V dropped 4 bases and J dropped 0; count of bases not matched to a gene: 10. Germline CDR1 and CDR2: MNHNS and SASEGT. This CDR3 reads CASSAEPGGLMNTEAFF. The CDR3 DNA sequence: TGTGCCAGCAGTGCAGAACCAGGGGGCCTCATGAACACTGAAGCTTTCTTT.

The V gene is TRBV28, the J gene TRBJ1-1; D perhaps matches TRBD1 (5 bases). V was clipped by 4 bases and J by 1 base, with 10 bases between them. Germline values: CDR1 MDHEN, CDR2 SYDVKM. The CDR3 has 14 amino acids. Here the CDR3 reads CASSSGQRNTEAFF. DNA of the CDR3: TGTGCCAGCAGTTCAGGACAACGGAACACTGAAGCTTTCTTT.